This T cell receptor beta chain was identified in a study of T cells in Graves' hyperthyroidism and ophthalmopathy. Germline V gives CDR1 DFQATT, CDR2 SNEGSKA (reference sequence). The CDR3 extends over 15 amino acids. V shed 1 base, J shed 10 bases, and the junction held 9 bases outside the gene matches. RNA transcripts gave rise to amplified TCR beta CDR3 regions. The HTBI primer set drove a first-round RT-PCR of the TCR CDR3. Each CDR3 protein gets one entry after TCRdb re-called the multiplex PCR reads with MiXCR. The repertoire has about 400,000 distinct CDR3 sequences, approximately 15% of them found once; the top ten carry about 30%. This clonotype was counted many times. The authors obtained PBMCs from around 11 ml of fresh peripheral blood.

The clonotype was recovered from a woman in her 30s with Graves' hyperthyroidism. The sequenced sample consisted of blood. The gene calls are TRBV20-1 and TRBJ2-1; 11 nucleotides align to TRBD2. The DNA for the CDR3 is TGCAGTGCTAGAGCCCTGACTAGCGGGATTGGAGAGCAGTTCTTC. Its translation is CSARALTSGIGEQFF.